A selection of T cell receptor beta chains follows, all from one sample in a study of T cell responses to AZD1222 COVID-19 vaccine. Generated by immunoSEQ multiplex PCR, the TCRdb table keeps only in-frame clones and is missing some. This table has around 130,000 clones, over 90% appearing once. The sample here was peripheral blood, taken on day 0 of AZD1222 vaccination. Receptor source: an adult in good health. Each CDR3 is given with its conserved first and last residue. A D gene is named only where the DNA matches it firmly. Some rows mark clone size as missing; the rest say once, few, many or name a class of expanded clone.

clone_size cdr3_length j_call v_call d_call cdr3_nt cdr3_aa
- 13 TRBJ2-5 TRBV12-3/TRBV12-4 TRBD1 TGTGCCAGCAGCCGGGACAGGCAAGAGACCCAGTACTTC CASSRDRQETQYF
- 14 TRBJ2-6 TRBV19 - TGTGCCAGCGGCAGGAGTTCTGGGGCCAACGTCCTGACTTTC CASGRSSGANVLTF
- 15 TRBJ2-7 TRBV27 - TGTGCCAGCAGTTTGTGGGACACCCCGACCTACGAGCAGTACTTC CASSLWDTPTYEQYF
- 13 TRBJ1-4 TRBV3-1/TRBV3-2 - TGTGCCAGCAGCCAACGCCCCGGTGAAAAACTGTTTTTT CASSQRPGEKLFF
- 16 TRBJ2-3 TRBV4-1 TRBD1 TGCGCCAGCAGCCAAGATGGGACAGGGGGCACAGATACGCAGTATTTT CASSQDGTGGTDTQYF
- 13 TRBJ1-4 TRBV4-3 - TGCGCCAGCAGCCAATTACAGAATGAAAAACTGTTTTTT CASSQLQNEKLFF
- 13 TRBJ2-1 TRBV7-2 TRBD1 TGTGCCAGCAGATCAGGACAGGTAGGTGAGCAGTTCTTC CASRSGQVGEQFF
- 16 TRBJ1-2 TRBV27 TRBD1 TGTGCCAGCAGTCCAGGAGGACAGGAAGCTAACTATGGCTACACCTTC CASSPGGQEANYGYTF
- 16 TRBJ2-7 TRBV4-2 TRBD2 TGTGCCAGCAGCCAAGATAAAGCTAGCGGAACCTACGAGCAGTACTTC CASSQDKASGTYEQYF
- 13 TRBJ1-6 TRBV5-8 - TGTGCCAGCAAATACACAGGGCGGTCACCCCTCCACTTT CASKYTGRSPLHF
- 17 TRBJ2-2 TRBV18 TRBD2 TGTGCCAGCTCACCTCCTACTGGCGGGAGAGGAATCGGGGAGCTGTTTTTT CASSPPTGGRGIGELFF
- 12 TRBJ2-1 TRBV15 - TGTGCCACCAGCAGAGAGTTCCGCGAGCAGTTCTTC CATSREFREQFF
- 16 TRBJ1-3 TRBV5-5 - TGTGCCAGCAGCAAAGACAGGCCAAGCTCTGGAAACACCATATATTTT CASSKDRPSSGNTIYF
- 15 TRBJ2-1 TRBV6-5 - TGTGCCAGCAGTTACGATCAGGGAGGAAACAATGAGCAGTTCTTC CASSYDQGGNNEQFF
once 11 TRBJ2-5 TRBV30 - TGTGCCTCTATGACTGAAGAGACCCAGTACTTC CASMTEETQYF
once 13 TRBJ2-1 TRBV20-1 - TGCAGTGCTAGTGGGGTCGCGGCGGATGAGCAGTTCTTC CSASGVAADEQFF
- 14 TRBJ2-3 TRBV5-5 - TGTGCCAGCAGCCCCGACAGGGAGGCAGATACGCAGTATTTT CASSPDREADTQYF
- 13 TRBJ2-5 TRBV7-3 TRBD1 TGTGCCAGCAGCTCCCACAGGGGAGAGACCCAGTACTTC CASSSHRGETQYF
- 16 TRBJ2-7 TRBV4-1 - TGCGCCAGCAGCCAAGAAACAAGCGACATCATCTACGAGCAGTACTTC CASSQETSDIIYEQYF
- 12 TRBJ2-7 TRBV29-1 - TGCAGCGTTTCGGACAGTTCCTACGAGCAGTACTTC CSVSDSSYEQYF
- 16 TRBJ1-5 TRBV6-2/TRBV6-3 - TGTGCCAGCAGTTTCCCCGGGACGGCAAGCAATCAGCCCCAGCATTTT CASSFPGTASNQPQHF
- 12 TRBJ1-1 TRBV7-9 - TGTGCCAGCAGCCCACTAAACACTGAAGCTTTCTTT CASSPLNTEAFF
- 15 TRBJ1-5 TRBV7-3 - TGTGCCAGCAGCTTAAGCCTTTCAGGGAGACAGCCCCAGCATTTT CASSLSLSGRQPQHF
- 17 TRBJ2-4 TRBV19 TRBD2 TGTGCCAGTAGTATAAATGAGCGGGGGATCGGTTGGAACATTCAGTACTTC CASSINERGIGWNIQYF
- 17 TRBJ2-7 TRBV6-4 TRBD2 TGTGCCAGCAGTGACTCGCTTAGCGGGAGCCTAACCTACGAGCAGTACTTC CASSDSLSGSLTYEQYF
few 14 TRBJ1-2 TRBV25-1 TRBD1 TGTGCCAGCAGTCGGGAGGGGGCGAACTATGGCTACACCTTC CASSREGANYGYTF
- 13 TRBJ1-1 TRBV7-9 TRBD1 TGTGCCAGCAGCTCCGACAGGGGATCTGAAGCTTTCTTT CASSSDRGSEAFF
- 15 TRBJ1-1 TRBV27 TRBD1 TGTGCCAGCAGTTTACGACAGGGCGGGAACACTGAAGCTTTCTTT CASSLRQGGNTEAFF
few 12 TRBJ1-1 TRBV30 - TGTGCCTGGAGTGTAAGCAGCACTGAAGCTTTCTTT CAWSVSSTEAFF
- 15 TRBJ2-1 TRBV6-4 - TGTGCCAGCAGTGACTCAGGGAGCGGCTACAATGAGCAGTTCTTC CASSDSGSGYNEQFF
- 12 TRBJ1-2 TRBV5-6 - TGTGCCAGCAGCTTGCTGGGCTATGGCTACACCTTC CASSLLGYGYTF
- 17 TRBJ1-3 TRBV6-6 - TGTGCCAGCAGTGGATCGACAGGTATGGTCGCCGGAAACACCATATATTTT CASSGSTGMVAGNTIYF
- 12 TRBJ2-1 TRBV20-1 - TGCAGTGCTAGTGCTAACTCCAATGAGCAGTTCTTC CSASANSNEQFF
- 15 TRBJ2-1 TRBV5-4 TRBD1 TGTGCCAGCAGTCATAAACGGGACAGTTACAATGAGCAGTTCTTC CASSHKRDSYNEQFF
- 16 TRBJ1-1 TRBV7-8 - TGTGCCAGCAGCTCCAGCCTCCCGGGAATGAACACTGAAGCTTTCTTT CASSSSLPGMNTEAFF
- 15 TRBJ1-1 TRBV5-1 - TGCGCCAGCAGCCGCGGGGGCGCGAAGGTCTCTGAAGCTTTCTTT CASSRGGAKVSEAFF
- 16 TRBJ2-5 TRBV10-3 - TGTGCCATCAGCACTGACTCTGCCCCTACCCGAGAGACCCAGTACTTC CAISTDSAPTRETQYF
- 15 TRBJ1-2 TRBV23-1 TRBD1 TGCGCCAGCAGTCAATCGGCCAGGGGGGACTATGGCTACACCTTC CASSQSARGDYGYTF
- 17 TRBJ2-3 TRBV9 - TGTGCCAGCAGCGTTGGGGCCCAGTGGGTAGCAATAGATACGCAGTATTTT CASSVGAQWVAIDTQYF
- 10 TRBJ2-7 TRBV30 - TGTGCCTGGAAGCAGGGCGTGCAGTACTTC CAWKQGVQYF
- 12 TRBJ1-1 TRBV12-3/TRBV12-4 - TGTGCCAGCAGTGGAGGACCGTTTGAAGCTTTCTTT CASSGGPFEAFF
- 15 TRBJ2-7 TRBV6-5 TRBD2 TGTGCCAGCAGCTCCGGGACTAGCCTCGTCTACGAGCAGTACTTC CASSSGTSLVYEQYF
- 11 TRBJ1-1 TRBV12-3/TRBV12-4 - TGTGCCAGCAGTTTCAAAAGTGAAGCTTTCTTT CASSFKSEAFF
once 11 TRBJ2-7 TRBV2 - TGTGCCAGCAGTCGAACATCCGAGCAGTACTTC CASSRTSEQYF
once 12 TRBJ2-7 TRBV28 TRBD1 TGTGCCAGCAGCTCGGGGACCGGGACAGGACTCTTC CASSSGTGTGLF
- 14 TRBJ2-5 TRBV2 TRBD1 TGTGCCAGCAGCTTGATGACAGGGGGAGAGACCCAGTACTTC CASSLMTGGETQYF
- 13 TRBJ2-2 TRBV5-8 - TGTGCCAGCGGATTTCTGAGAACCGGGGAGCTGTTTTTT CASGFLRTGELFF
- 14 TRBJ2-3 TRBV30 - TGTGCCTGGAGCCGCAGTTGGGGCCCGGATACGCAGTATTTT CAWSRSWGPDTQYF
- 14 TRBJ2-1 TRBV9 - TGTGCCAGCAGCGTAGGAGTTTCTAGGGCTGAGCAGTTCTTC CASSVGVSRAEQFF
- 12 TRBJ1-1 TRBV2 TRBD1 TGTGCCAGCGGGACAGGTAACACTGAAGCTTTCTTT CASGTGNTEAFF
- 15 TRBJ2-3 TRBV24-1 TRBD2 TGTGCCACCAGTGGCCCGGGACTAGCGGGCGATACGCAGTATTTT CATSGPGLAGDTQYF
- 13 TRBJ2-5 TRBV12-3/TRBV12-4 - TGTGCCAGCGGGAGGACGTGGGGGGAGACCCAGTACTTC CASGRTWGETQYF